Listed below are T cell receptor beta chains from one sample, sequenced in a study of OX40 agonist ivuxolimab in advanced cancers. Profiling relied on immunoSEQ multiplex PCR, and the TCRdb table lists in-frame clones only, not all of them. The table lists 78,000 or so clones, 85% to 90% of them singletons. The material was CD4+ or CD8+ T cells sorted from blood, obtained in a trial of the OX40 agonist ivuxolimab. The origin of the receptors is an adult with an advanced solid tumor such as melanoma, head and neck, liver or kidney cancer. Both conserved end residues are trimmed from each CDR3.

v_call,j_call,cdr3_aa
TRBV6-1,TRBJ1-1,ASSRTGDTEAF
TRBV14,TRBJ2-1,ASSQVGGSIEQF
TRBV28,TRBJ2-7,ASSSGGGYEQY
TRBV7-9,TRBJ2-3,ASSFGLAGGPTDTQY
TRBV7-8,TRBJ2-7,ASSQGQGAYEQY
TRBV19,TRBJ2-3,ASSLGQGPDTQY
TRBV6-5,TRBJ2-7,ASSYKLGEQY
TRBV18,TRBJ2-5,ASSPQGWETQY
TRBV11-2,TRBJ2-5,ASSSGLVMRETQY
TRBV7-2,TRBJ1-2,ASSSPGGPNYGYT
TRBV6-5,TRBJ1-2,ATLHGGGYGYT
TRBV5-1,TRBJ2-5,ASSLHEMGLGETQY
TRBV5-1,TRBJ2-3,ASSLGQGGTDTQY
TRBV2,TRBJ2-2,ASSEEGLSGGELF
TRBV7-9,TRBJ2-5,ASSLGSSGSETQY
TRBV6-1,TRBJ1-5,ASSEAWDSHLQH
TRBV27,TRBJ2-7,ASSSIAGQGHEQY
TRBV30,TRBJ1-2,AGGRGFLYGYT
TRBV5-1,TRBJ2-3,ASSPGTSGRAYTDTQY
TRBV18,TRBJ1-5,ASSPASVGPHSNQPQH
TRBV5-4,TRBJ2-3,ASSHPTGQGGGYDTQY
TRBV10-3,TRBJ2-2,AISESGFANTGELF
TRBV10-1,TRBJ2-7,ASSSSYEQY
TRBV28,TRBJ1-2,ASSQGQGADGYT
TRBV27,TRBJ1-6,ASSPIVRDNSPLH
TRBV18,TRBJ2-7,ASSPDLTPRQY
TRBV7-8,TRBJ1-5,ASSLDSRGRSNQPQH
TRBV2,TRBJ1-3,ASSGTGVISGNTIY
TRBV4-1,TRBJ1-6,ASSPPGSSYNSPLH
TRBV5-6,TRBJ2-2,ASSLFDTGELF
TRBV6-1,TRBJ2-7,ASTLRQGRDEQY
TRBV19,TRBJ2-5,ASSVGVETQY
TRBV19,TRBJ2-5,ATRAGTGETQY
TRBV5-6,TRBJ1-2,ASSLTVANYGYT
TRBV11-2,TRBJ1-2,ASSLARDFYGYT
TRBV27,TRBJ1-5,ASSLSGGSNQPQH
TRBV2,TRBJ2-3,ASTRTGLGTDTQY
TRBV28,TRBJ2-7,ASGQTGSDEQY
TRBV27,TRBJ2-7,ASSLSPGGVVGEQY
TRBV18,TRBJ1-5,ASSSGAGNQPQH
TRBV4-1,TRBJ2-1,ASSQDAGGGYNEQF
TRBV25-1,TRBJ2-5,ASSEYMGGRETQY
TRBV28,TRBJ2-2,ATTTEGLARTGELF
TRBV28,TRBJ2-1,ASSTQVSGGALSQF
TRBV6-6,TRBJ1-2,ASSHGGDGYT
TRBV6-6,TRBJ2-2,ASSYSRVGSGELF
TRBV7-6,TRBJ2-5,ASSLFREETQY
TRBV18,TRBJ1-5,ASSPSQGPRGNQPQH
TRBV7-2,TRBJ2-7,ASSLVAGESYEQY
TRBV27,TRBJ2-1,ASSSGLAGDLLYNEQF
TRBV5-1,TRBJ2-7,ASSMGDTTIEQY
TRBV6-1,TRBJ1-3,ASRDRFSSGNTIY
TRBV18,TRBJ1-5,ASSAGQGAAQPQH
TRBV27,TRBJ2-7,ASSPPGGGFYEQY
TRBV11-1,TRBJ2-7,ASSLARGHSYEQY